A selection of T cell receptor beta chains follows, all from one sample in a study of cytomegalovirus exposure and HLA in healthy donors. The protocol was immunoSEQ multiplex PCR, while the TCRdb copy is restricted to in-frame clones and leaves out a portion. The profile shows 180,000 or so clones, around 82% of them singletons. The specimen sequenced was PBMCs. The source of these receptors is a male donor in good health and CMV-seronegative. Both conserved end residues are part of each CDR3. Each record gives: clone size, CDR3 length, V gene, J gene, CDR3 protein. Some rows mark clone size as missing; the rest say once, few, many or name a class of expanded clone.

NA	15	TRBV6-1	TRBJ2-3	CASSERAGGPDTQYF
NA	16	TRBV5-4	TRBJ2-3	CASSLYGLVGTDTQYF
NA	13	TRBV7-9	TRBJ2-5	CASSLGLVAGLHF
NA	12	TRBV28	TRBJ2-7	CASSPSGFGKYF
NA	15	TRBV6-9	TRBJ1-2	CASSYSGRGKHGYTF
NA	19	TRBV4-3	TRBJ2-6	CASSHPRTRDSAGANVLTF
NA	19	TRBV19	TRBJ1-2	CASSAISGRRGPKVYGYTF
NA	15	TRBV19	TRBJ1-4	CASSSTGATNEKLFF
NA	13	TRBV28	TRBJ1-1	CASSPVLDTEAFF
few	12	TRBV19	TRBJ2-1	CASSINRIEQFF
NA	14	TRBV28	TRBJ2-7	CASNNGGLTYEQYF
NA	12	TRBV7-2	TRBJ2-4	CASGRSMDIQYF
once	16	TRBV18	TRBJ2-1	CASSTLGTGAYNEQFF
NA	16	TRBV6-1	TRBJ2-2	CASSVVRLVVPGELFF
NA	16	TRBV5-4	TRBJ2-5	CASSLGGLAGAETQYF
NA	17	TRBV7-2	TRBJ2-3	CASSLGRAGGTTDTQYF
NA	14	TRBV19	TRBJ2-7	CASSEQRSSYEQYF
NA	14	TRBV6-1	TRBJ1-5	CASSSRGSNQPQHF
NA	17	TRBV5-1	TRBJ2-3	CASSLAPRAAVTDTQYF
NA	16	TRBV28	TRBJ2-5	CASTKWGQGIQETQYF
NA	15	TRBV11-1	TRBJ1-1	CASSLGTGGLTEAFF
few	16	TRBV28	TRBJ1-4	CASSWGRGATNEKLFF
NA	15	TRBV6-5	TRBJ1-1	CASSYPGQMNTEAFF
few	15	TRBV28	TRBJ2-7	CASSSPGQGAYEQYF
once	15	TRBV6-6	TRBJ2-4	CASSIAGESKNIQYF
NA	11	TRBV10-3	TRBJ2-1	CATVQGREQFF
NA	13	TRBV2	TRBJ2-2	CASKGSNTGELFF
NA	16	TRBV5-6	TRBJ2-5	CASSLVRGPGKETQYF
once	14	TRBV25-1	TRBJ2-3	CASSDRVSTDTQYF
NA	16	TRBV11-1	TRBJ1-1	CASSALSGGGGTEAFF
NA	14	TRBV5-1	TRBJ1-1	CASSPGQENTEAFF
few	13	TRBV6-1	TRBJ2-7	CASSFWGVYEQYF